This T cell receptor beta chain is drawn from a study of radiation and T cells in renal cell carcinoma. Study results and limitations: Top tumor clonotypes rose in blood 2 weeks post-radiation, then contracted.

Profiling relied on immunoSEQ multiplex PCR, and the TCRdb table lists in-frame clones only, not all of them. The data hold 130,000 or so clones, with about 88% observed a single time. Sample time point: baseline pretreatment blood. The sample's treatment: 15 Gy SBRT to primary tumor, nephrectomy 4 weeks later. The tumor was a clear cell renal cell carcinoma. This clone was counted between two and nine times. Its antigen is still unknown. The CDR3 loop spans 14 amino acids. Trimming cost V 8 bases and J 8 bases; bases outside gene matches: 7. Germline assignment: CDR1 MNHNS and CDR2 SASEGT. The chain joins TRBV6-1 to TRBJ1-6, with 9 bases identical to TRBD1. The origin of this receptor is a woman in her 50s with renal cell carcinoma. The sequenced sample was blood, obtained from a patient whose treatment included radiotherapy and nephrectomy. CDR3 nucleotides: TGTGCCAGCGGGCGGACAGGGGACTATTCACCCCTCCACTTT. This sequence encodes CASGRTGDYSPLHF.